The present T cell receptor (beta chain) was sequenced within a study of CD8+CD57+ T cells in acquired aplastic anemia. Background on the study: Recorded DNA amounts for sorted CD4+ and CD8+ cells had an average of approximately 3 ug. Points from the study as a whole: Patients and controls had in common approximately 29 CD8+ CDR3 sequences. CD8+ Simpson's diversity in patients was not significantly different from that in controls.

V lost 3 bases to trimming and J lost 1 base, with 7 bases between them. The length of the CDR3 is 13 residues. Germline CDR1 LNHDA, CDR2 SQIVND (reference sequence). With regard to this clonotype: Its matching antigen is unknown.

Profiling that covered TCR beta VDJ and CDR3 relied on genomic DNA as its template. TCRdb processed the reads anew with MiXCR; each CDR3 protein has one entry. The table records around 130,000 distinct CDR3 sequences, 55% to 70% of them present only once. Patients included in sequencing had previously demonstrated CD8+CD57+ cell expansion by flow cytometry. As a group, the patients uniformly had severe acquired aplastic anemia. Sequencing was carried out using sorted CD4+, CD8+, or CD8+CD57+ T cells (not recorded which) from PBMCs. The TCR was taken from a human donor with aplastic anemia. The genes are TRBV19 and TRBJ2-7; D is ambiguous. The CDR3 DNA reads TGTGCCAGTAGTATCTACCATTCCTACGAGCAGTACTTC. This sequence encodes CASSIYHSYEQYF.